The 4 T cell receptor beta chains given below trace back to one sample, sequenced in a study of blood T cell repertoires in COVID-19. Method: immunoSEQ multiplex PCR; TCRdb's copy keeps in-frame clones and lacks some. The table shows under 250,000 clones, with about 86% occurring only once. The sequenced material came from peripheral blood. These receptors were collected from a woman between 50 and 59 years old with acute or convalescent COVID-19.

The J gene is TRBJ1-1, the V gene TRBV13; 7 positions match TRBD1. V dropped 3 bases and J dropped 1; count of bases not matched to a gene: 8. This CDR3 has 16 residues. Germline CDR1 PRHDT, CDR2 FYEKMQ (reference sequence). CDR3 in amino acids: CASSFYSGTANTEAFF. The CDR3 DNA reads TGTGCCAGCAGCTTCTACTCCGGGACAGCGAACACTGAAGCTTTCTTT.

The chain combines TRBV11-2 with TRBJ2-4, with D maybe TRBD1 (5 bases). V lost 4 bases, J lost 3 bases, and 16 bases lay in between. Germline CDR1 reads SGHAT; CDR2 reads FQNNGV. The CDR3 has 16 residues. CDR3: CASSSLGPRGKNIQYF. The CDR3 DNA reads TGTGCCAGCAGCTCTTTGGGTCCTAGGGGCAAAAACATTCAGTACTTC.

The rearrangement uses TRBV29-1 and TRBJ2-1; 7 bases are shared with TRBD1. V lost 6 bases and J lost 8; bases outside the gene matches: 22. The CDR3 runs to 17 residues. Germline CDR1 is SQVTM and CDR2 is ANQGSEA. CDR3 amino acids: CSVVRSPGDTGVDEQFF. In nucleotides, the CDR3 is TGCAGCGTGGTAAGGTCTCCCGGGGACACAGGGGTCGATGAGCAGTTCTTC.

The sample holds one count of this clone. V usage is TRBV9 and J usage is TRBJ2-6; 14 positions match TRBD2. Trimming removed 4 bases from V and 4 bases from J; junction bases left unmatched: 10. This CDR3 contains 19 residues. Per the germline V gene, CDR1 is SGDLS and CDR2 is YYNGEE. The CDR3 region is CASSLGLAGGSAGANVLTF. The CDR3 DNA reads as TGTGCCAGCAGCCTTGGACTAGCGGGAGGTTCGGCCGGGGCCAACGTCCTGACTTTC. The full variable domain, completed using reference TRBV9 and TRBJ2-6, is DSGVTQTPKHLITATGQRVTLRCSPRSGDLSVYWYQQSLDQGLQFLIQYYNGEERAKGNILERFSAQQFPDLHSELNLSSLELGDSALYFCASSLGLAGGSAGANVLTFGAGSRLTVL.